These 28 T cell receptor beta chains originate from one sample sequenced in a study of early T cells in non-severe SARS-CoV-2 infection. MiXCR, applied by TCRdb to the 5' RACE reads, yields one record per CDR3 protein. This sample has roughly 56,000 distinct CDR3 sequences, with approximately 15% found just once. Sample: whole blood, taken at baseline. The receptors were gathered from an adult who was a healthcare worker with PCR-confirmed SARS-CoV-2 infection or an uninfected control (not recorded which).

This clonotype was seen only a few times. V is TRBV7-8 and J is TRBJ2-2; TRBD1 matches 7 bases. CDR1 is SGHVS and CDR2 is FQNEAQ in the germline V gene. V lost 7 bases and J lost 1; bases outside the gene matches: 9. CDR3 size: 16 residues. CDR3 loop: CASTPRRTGNTGELFF. DNA for the CDR3: TGTGCCAGCACCCCTCGGCGGACAGGGAACACCGGGGAGCTGTTTTTT.

This clonotype was seen a handful of times. The chain couples TRBV11-2 to TRBJ2-2; D gene ambiguous. The V gene's germline CDR1 is SGHAT and CDR2 FQNNGV. There are 14 residues in the CDR3. The V end lost 6 bases, the J end lost 4 bases, and 12 bases lay between the germline ends. The CDR3 region is CASSRQVSTGELFF. In DNA form, the CDR3 reads TGTGCCAGCAGTCGGCAGGTCAGCACCGGGGAGCTGTTTTTT.

This clonotype was counted a few times. The chain carries TRBV11-1 and TRBJ2-7; D possibly matches TRBD1 or TRBD2 (6 bases each). Germline V lookup: CDR1 SGHAT, CDR2 FQDESV (reference sequence). This CDR3 contains 15 residues. Trimming stripped 4 bases from V and 4 bases from J, with 17 bases between. The CDR3 spells CASSYSTGAQYEQYF. CDR3 coding DNA: TGTGCCAGCAGCTACTCGACGGGGGCGCAATACGAGCAGTACTTC.

V usage is TRBV5-5 and J usage is TRBJ2-7; D gene unclear. The V and J ends lost 6 bases and 1 base respectively, with 14 bases between them. This CDR3 has 14 residues. The germline gives CDR1 SGHKS, CDR2 YYEKEE (reference sequence). The CDR3 reads CASTPLSVSYEQYF. The CDR3 nucleotides are TGTGCCAGCACCCCATTAAGCGTATCCTACGAGCAGTACTTC. Combining the CDR3 with reference TRBV5-5 and TRBJ2-7 gives the whole variable domain DAGVTQSPTHLIKTRGQQVTLRCSPISGHKSVSWYQQVLGQGPQFIFQYYEKEERGRGNFPDRFSARQFPNYSSELNVNALLLGDSALYLCASTPLSVSYEQYFGPGTRLTVT.

This clonotype was found a few times. The CDR3 DNA reads TGTGCCAGCAGCCAAGGCAGGCTTAATGAAAAACTGTTTTTT. It translates to CASSQGRLNEKLFF. The rearrangement links TRBV3-1 to TRBJ1-4; the D is unclear. This CDR3 is built from 14 residues. Germline V gene sequence: CDR1 LGHDT, CDR2 YNNKEL (reference sequence). Trimming pared 1 base from V and 4 bases from J, leaving 7 bases between.

In DNA, the CDR3 is TGTGCCAGCAGCTTAATGCGAGACCGGAGCCAGCCCCAGCATTTT. Amino acids: CASSLMRDRSQPQHF. V and J are TRBV7-2 and TRBJ1-5; D gene ambiguous. CDR1 and CDR2 (germline): SGHTA, FQGNSA. V was clipped by 2 bases and J by 7 bases, with 15 bases between them. This CDR3 has 15 residues.

V usage is TRBV2 and J usage is TRBJ2-6; D remains unclear. This CDR3 comprises 14 residues. The germline CDR1 and CDR2 sequences are SNHLY and FYNNEI. With 7 bases removed from V and 2 bases from J, the gap between germline ends came to 9 bases. CDR3 bases: TGTGCCAGCATTGGGTTAACTGGGGCCAACGTCCTGACTTTC. This encodes CASIGLTGANVLTF.

In this sample, this clonotype turned up a few times. The chain combines TRBV6-1 with TRBJ2-2, with TRBD1 identical over 7 bases. The CDR3 is 16 residues long. V lost 5 bases to trimming and J lost 4 bases; unmatched junction nucleotides: 10. From germline, CDR1 is MNHNS and CDR2 SASEGT. This chain's CDR3 is CASSPPTGLITGELFF. The CDR3 bases are TGTGCCAGCAGTCCCCCGACAGGGCTGATCACCGGGGAGCTGTTTTTT.

The rearrangement joins TRBV4-2 to TRBJ1-4; D might be TRBD1 (5 bases). The CDR3 consists of 15 residues. Germline CDR1 is LGHNA and CDR2 is YNFKEQ. Between the trimmed V and J ends, which lost 3 bases and 2 bases, there was a span of 10 bases. DNA for the CDR3: TGTGCCAGCAGCCAGGCCGGGGGGACTAATGAAAAACTGTTTTTT. This codes for CASSQAGGTNEKLFF.

This clonotype came up many times. The rearrangement joins TRBV20-1 to TRBJ2-4; D remains ambiguous. This CDR3 region has 15 residues. The germline CDR1 and CDR2 sequences are DFQATT and SNEGSKA (reference sequence). Trimming pared 1 base from V and 1 base from J, leaving 11 bases between. CDR3 nucleotides: TGCAGTGCTAGAGTTGGTTCCTCGGCCAAAAACATTCAGTACTTC. Amino acid sequence: CSARVGSSAKNIQYF.

This clonotype was seen only a few times. This chain's CDR3 is CAISQTSGDGGEQFF. CDR3 coding DNA: TGTGCCATCAGCCAGACTAGCGGGGACGGGGGTGAGCAGTTCTTC. The chain links TRBV10-3 to TRBJ2-1; 11 nucleotides match TRBD2. The CDR3 runs to 15 residues. The J segment lost 9 bases and the V segment lost 6 bases, leaving 10 bases of the junction unmatched. Germline V gene data show CDR1 as ENHRY and CDR2 as SYGVKD.

In its sample, this clonotype was seen many times. The J gene is TRBJ2-6, the V gene TRBV2; a possible D gene is TRBD2 (5 bases). V was cut by 7 bases and J by 0 bases, with 13 bases left in between. Germline V gene data show CDR1 as SNHLY and CDR2 as FYNNEI. This CDR3 has 16 amino acids. CDR3 in DNA: TGTGCCAGCACCGGCCGGGGAGACTCTGGGGCCAACGTCCTGACTTTC. It yields the protein CASTGRGDSGANVLTF.

This clonotype has just a few counts. J is TRBJ2-7 and V is TRBV28, with 7 bases identical to TRBD1. The CDR3 spans 17 residues. The junction had 17 bases not matched to a gene; V was cut back by 4 bases and J by 5 bases. Germline assignment: CDR1 MDHEN and CDR2 SYDVKM. CDR3 DNA: TGTGCCAGCAGTTCCTCCCTCAGGGGGTCTTATGAGGACGAGCAGTACTTC. Its translation is CASSSSLRGSYEDEQYF. Complete variable domain (other parts from reference TRBV28 and TRBJ2-7): DVKVTQSSRYLVKRTGEKVFLECVQDMDHENMFWYRQDPGLGLRLIYFSYDVKMKEKGDIPEGYSVSREKKERFSLILESASTNQTSMYLCASSSSLRGSYEDEQYFGPGTRLTVT.

The rearrangement links TRBV11-2 to TRBJ2-2, with D possibly TRBD1 on 6 matching bases. Looked up from germline, CDR1 is SGHAT and CDR2 is FQNNGV. This CDR3 contains 14 residues. Deletions cut 5 bases from V and 3 bases from J, with 10 bases between. This chain's CDR3 is CASSLYRDTGELFF. Written as DNA, the CDR3 is TGTGCCAGCAGCCTATACAGGGACACCGGGGAGCTGTTTTTT.

Ten or more counts support this clonotype. DNA for the CDR3: TGTGCCAGCAGTCCCCGTGGGGGGGGCTCCTACAATGAGCAGTTCTTC. Protein product: CASSPRGGGSYNEQFF. The J gene is TRBJ2-1, the V gene TRBV28, with 7 bases aligning to TRBD2. CDR3 size: 16 residues. CDR1 and CDR2 from the germline V gene are MDHEN and SYDVKM. V trimming: 5 bases; J trimming: 0 bases; junction bases outside the gene matches: 7.

This clonotype was seen a few times. The rearrangement joins TRBV12-3 or TRBV12-4 to TRBJ2-3, with 8 bases matching TRBD2. J was trimmed by 6 bases and V by 3 bases; bases with no gene match: 2. This CDR3 spans 13 amino acids. CDR3 sequence: CASSFSGKDTQYF. As DNA, the CDR3 is TGTGCCAGCAGTTTTAGCGGGAAGGATACGCAGTATTTT.

The chain combines TRBV20-1 with TRBJ1-5; D ambiguous. V shed 5 bases and J shed 1 base, with 9 bases lying between them. The CDR3 extends over 13 amino acids. In germline, CDR1 is DFQATT, CDR2 SNEGSKA (reference sequence). The CDR3 DNA reads TGCAGTGCTCTTGGGCAGAGCAATCAGCCCCAGCATTTT. Its translation: CSALGQSNQPQHF.

The sample holds a few counts of this clonotype. The chain is built from TRBV3-1 and TRBJ1-6; D call uncertain. The ends were cut back, 4 bases at V and 8 bases at J, with 9 bases in the middle. Germline assignment: CDR1 LGHDT and CDR2 YNNKEL (reference sequence). There are 13 residues in the CDR3. This chain's CDR3 is CASSPRPDSPLHF. CDR3 in DNA: TGTGCCAGCAGCCCCAGACCCGATTCACCCCTCCACTTT. Supplemented by reference TRBV3-1 and TRBJ1-6, the full variable domain reads DTAVSQTPKYLVTQMGNDKSIKCEQNLGHDTMYWYKQDSKKFLKIMFSYNNKELIINETVPNRFSPKSPDKAHLNLHINSLELGDSAVYFCASSPRPDSPLHFGNGTRLTVT.

V gene TRBV18 combines with J gene TRBJ2-2; tentatively, D is TRBD2 (5 bases). V lost 6 bases, J lost 7 bases, and 12 bases lay in between. There are 13 residues in the CDR3. Germline lookup yields CDR1 KGHSH and CDR2 LQKENI. The CDR3: CASSPGLYGELFF. In DNA form, the CDR3 reads TGTGCCAGCTCCCCAGGACTCTACGGGGAGCTGTTTTTT.

The chain has TRBV7-2 and TRBJ2-7; 10 nucleotides align to TRBD1. The CDR3 totals 17 residues. Germline V gene data show CDR1 as SGHTA and CDR2 as FQGNSA. V shed 5 bases, J shed 3 bases, and the junction held 13 bases outside the gene matches. The CDR3 DNA follows: TGTGCCAGCAGCCAAGAAAGACTCCGGGACAGGGGCTACGAGCAGTACTTC. As protein: CASSQERLRDRGYEQYF.

Only a few counts were recorded for this clonotype. The rearrangement joins TRBV12-3 or TRBV12-4 to TRBJ1-1; 9 nucleotides align to TRBD1. Unmatched junction bases numbered 3, after V lost 6 bases and J lost 1 base. The CDR3 totals 14 residues. The CDR3 sequence is CASRQGAANTEAFF. CDR3 sequence (DNA): TGTGCCAGCAGACAGGGGGCGGCGAACACTGAAGCTTTCTTT.

There are many counts of this clonotype. The J gene is TRBJ2-3, the V gene TRBV6-4; D remains unclear. The V end lost 2 bases, the J end lost 0 bases, and 3 bases lay between the germline ends. The germline gives CDR1 MRHNA, CDR2 SNTAGT. The CDR3 loop spans 13 amino acids. The CDR3 bases are TGTGCCAGCAGTGACGGGAGCACAGATACGCAGTATTTT. Translation: CASSDGSTDTQYF.

This chain uses TRBV27 with TRBJ1-5; tentative D call: TRBD1 (5 bases). CDR3 length: 14 amino acids. Germline V gene sequence: CDR1 MNHEY, CDR2 SMNVEV (reference sequence). V shed 8 bases and J shed 0 bases, with 11 bases lying between them. The CDR3 DNA follows: TGTGCCAGCGGGCTCGACAGTAGCAATCAGCCCCAGCATTTT. Its protein is CASGLDSSNQPQHF.

Only a few counts were recorded for this clonotype. The genes are TRBV2 and TRBJ2-7, with TRBD2 identical over 12 bases. Germline V gene lookup returns CDR1 SNHLY and CDR2 FYNNEI. Trimming cost V 5 bases and J 5 bases; bases outside gene matches: 7. The CDR3 spans 15 residues. CDR3 in amino acids: CASSSLTSGSNEQYF. The CDR3 nucleotides read TGTGCCAGCAGTTCCCTGACTAGCGGGAGTAACGAGCAGTACTTC.

This clonotype occurred a few times. This chain uses TRBV28 with TRBJ2-1, with 15 bases aligning to TRBD2. This CDR3 region has 19 residues. V lost 5 bases, J lost 1 base, and 9 bases stayed unmatched. CDR1 and CDR2 from the germline V gene are MDHEN and SYDVKM. This chain's CDR3 is CASSPTGLAGGSSYNEQFF. Here the CDR3 DNA reads TGTGCCAGCAGTCCCACGGGACTAGCGGGAGGATCATCCTACAATGAGCAGTTCTTC.

This chain links TRBV6-6 with TRBJ2-3; the match to TRBD1 covers 8 bases. CDR3 length equals 17 residues. V shed 5 bases, J shed 1 base, and the junction held 11 bases outside the gene matches. Germline lookup yields CDR1 MNHNY and CDR2 SVGAGI (reference sequence). Written as DNA, the CDR3 is TGTGCCAGCAGTCTCAGGGGGCCGGATCCAGGCACAGATACGCAGTATTTT. It is translated as CASSLRGPDPGTDTQYF.

The sample holds a few counts of this clonotype. V gene TRBV18 combines with J gene TRBJ1-1, with D maybe TRBD1 (5 bases). CDR1 is KGHSH and CDR2 is LQKENI in the germline V gene. Deletions cut 3 bases from V and 0 bases from J, with 8 bases between. This CDR3 spans 14 amino acids. The CDR3: CASSPGGLNTEAFF. In DNA, the CDR3 is TGTGCCAGCTCACCGGGGGGACTGAACACTGAAGCTTTCTTT.

This clonotype has just a few counts. This chain joins TRBV6-5 and TRBJ2-7; D is tentatively TRBD1 or TRBD2 (5 bases each). Per germline, CDR1 MNHEY and CDR2 SVGAGI. The CDR3 spans 16 residues. V was pared by 0 bases and J by 3 bases, with 15 bases between. The CDR3 coding sequence is TGTGCCAGCAGTTACTCATCTACGGGACCTGGCTACGAGCAGTACTTC. It codes for CASSYSSTGPGYEQYF.